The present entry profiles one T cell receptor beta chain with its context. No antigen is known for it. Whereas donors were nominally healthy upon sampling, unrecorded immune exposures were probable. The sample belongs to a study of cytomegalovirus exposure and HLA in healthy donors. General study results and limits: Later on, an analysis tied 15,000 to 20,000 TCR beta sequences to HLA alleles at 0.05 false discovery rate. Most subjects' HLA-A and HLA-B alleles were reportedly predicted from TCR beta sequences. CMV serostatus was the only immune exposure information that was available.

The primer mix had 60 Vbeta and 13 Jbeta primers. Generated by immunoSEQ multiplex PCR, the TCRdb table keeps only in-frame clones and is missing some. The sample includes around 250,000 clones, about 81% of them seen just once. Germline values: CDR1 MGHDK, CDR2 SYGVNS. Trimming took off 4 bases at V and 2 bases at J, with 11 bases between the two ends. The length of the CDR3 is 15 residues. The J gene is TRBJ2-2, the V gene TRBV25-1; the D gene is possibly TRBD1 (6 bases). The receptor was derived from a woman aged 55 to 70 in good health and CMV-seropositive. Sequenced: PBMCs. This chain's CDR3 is CASSAGQINTGELFF. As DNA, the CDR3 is TGTGCCAGCAGTGCCGGACAGATTAACACCGGGGAGCTGTTTTTT.